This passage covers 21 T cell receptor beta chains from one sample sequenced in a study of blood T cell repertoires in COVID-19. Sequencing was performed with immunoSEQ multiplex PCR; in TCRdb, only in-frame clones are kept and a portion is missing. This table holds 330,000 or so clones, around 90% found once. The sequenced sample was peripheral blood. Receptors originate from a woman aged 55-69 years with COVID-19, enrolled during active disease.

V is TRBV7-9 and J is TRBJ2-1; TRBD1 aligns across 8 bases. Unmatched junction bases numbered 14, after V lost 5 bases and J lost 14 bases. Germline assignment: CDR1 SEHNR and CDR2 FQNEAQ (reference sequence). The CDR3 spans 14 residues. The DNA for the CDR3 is TGTGCCAGCAGCATTACCGGGACAGGCGGGAATGAGTTCTTC. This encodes CASSITGTGGNEFF.

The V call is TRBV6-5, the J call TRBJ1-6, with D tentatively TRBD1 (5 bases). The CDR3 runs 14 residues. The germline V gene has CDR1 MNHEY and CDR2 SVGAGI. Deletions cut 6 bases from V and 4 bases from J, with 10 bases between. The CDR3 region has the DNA TGTGCCAGCAGCCGACAGTTATATAATTCACCCCTCCACTTT. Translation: CASSRQLYNSPLHF.

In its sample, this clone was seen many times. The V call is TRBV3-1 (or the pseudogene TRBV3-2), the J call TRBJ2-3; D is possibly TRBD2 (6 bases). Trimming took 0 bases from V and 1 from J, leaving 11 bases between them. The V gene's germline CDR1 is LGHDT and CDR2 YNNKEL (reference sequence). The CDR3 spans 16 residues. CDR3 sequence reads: CASSQDRKRGTDTQYF. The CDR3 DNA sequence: TGTGCCAGCAGCCAAGATCGGAAGCGGGGCACAGATACGCAGTATTTT.

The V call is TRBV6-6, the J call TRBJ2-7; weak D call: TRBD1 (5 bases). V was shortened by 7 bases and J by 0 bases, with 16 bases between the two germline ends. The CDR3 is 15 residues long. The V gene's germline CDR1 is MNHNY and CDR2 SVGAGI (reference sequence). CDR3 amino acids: CASKQAGLSSYEQYF. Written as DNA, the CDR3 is TGTGCCAGCAAACAGGCAGGGCTTAGCTCCTACGAGCAGTACTTC.

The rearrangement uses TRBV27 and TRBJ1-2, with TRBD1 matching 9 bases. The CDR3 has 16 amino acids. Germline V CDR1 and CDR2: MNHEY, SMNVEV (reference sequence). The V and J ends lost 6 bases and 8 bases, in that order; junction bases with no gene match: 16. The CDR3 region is CASRSHQGTGKGGYTF. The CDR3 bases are TGTGCCAGCAGATCACACCAAGGGACAGGGAAAGGAGGCTACACCTTC.

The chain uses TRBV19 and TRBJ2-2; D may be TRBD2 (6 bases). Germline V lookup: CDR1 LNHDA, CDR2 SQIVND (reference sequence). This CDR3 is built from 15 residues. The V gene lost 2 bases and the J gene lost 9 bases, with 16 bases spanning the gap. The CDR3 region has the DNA TGTGCCAGTAGTATACCGTCAGCGGGTATGCGGGAGCTGTTTTTT. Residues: CASSIPSAGMRELFF.

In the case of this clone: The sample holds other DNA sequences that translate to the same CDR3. The CDR3 coding sequence is TGCGCCAGCAGCTTGGGACACAGCTCTGGAAACACCATATATTTT. It codes for CASSLGHSSGNTIYF. The chain combines TRBV5-1 with TRBJ1-3; D uncertain. Per the germline V gene, CDR1 is SGHRS and CDR2 is YFSETQ. CDR3 size: 15 residues. V was clipped by 0 bases and J by 0 bases, with 7 bases between them.

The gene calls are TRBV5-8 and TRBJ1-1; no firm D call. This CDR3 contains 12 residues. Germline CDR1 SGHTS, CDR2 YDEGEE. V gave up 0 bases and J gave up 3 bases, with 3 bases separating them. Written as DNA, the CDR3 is TGTGCCAGCAGCTTGGCGTACACTGAAGCTTTCTTT. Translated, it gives CASSLAYTEAFF.

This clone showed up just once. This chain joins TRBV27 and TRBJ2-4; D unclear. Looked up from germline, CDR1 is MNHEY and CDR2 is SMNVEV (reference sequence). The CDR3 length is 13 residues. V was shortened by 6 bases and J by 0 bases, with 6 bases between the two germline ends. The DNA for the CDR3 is TGTGCCAGCAGCAAAATAGCCAAAAACATTCAGTACTTC. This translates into CASSKIAKNIQYF.

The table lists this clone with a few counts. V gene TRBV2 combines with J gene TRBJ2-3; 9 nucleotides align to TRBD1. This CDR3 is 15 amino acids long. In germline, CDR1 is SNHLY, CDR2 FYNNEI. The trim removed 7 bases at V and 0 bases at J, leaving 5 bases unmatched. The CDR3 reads CASTSDRGSTDTQYF. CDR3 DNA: TGTGCCAGCACCTCCGACAGGGGGAGCACAGATACGCAGTATTTT.

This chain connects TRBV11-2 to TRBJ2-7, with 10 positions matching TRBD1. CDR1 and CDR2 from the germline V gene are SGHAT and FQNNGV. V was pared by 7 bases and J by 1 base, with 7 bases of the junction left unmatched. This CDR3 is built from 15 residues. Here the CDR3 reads CASKLGDRGSYEQYF. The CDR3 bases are TGTGCCAGCAAGCTTGGGGACAGGGGATCCTACGAGCAGTACTTC.

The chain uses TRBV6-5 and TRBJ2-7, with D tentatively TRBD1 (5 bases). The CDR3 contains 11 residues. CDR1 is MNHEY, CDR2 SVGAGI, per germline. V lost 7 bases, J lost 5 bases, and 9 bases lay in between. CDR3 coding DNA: TGTGCCAGCAAGCGACAGCACGAGCAGTACTTC. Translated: CASKRQHEQYF.

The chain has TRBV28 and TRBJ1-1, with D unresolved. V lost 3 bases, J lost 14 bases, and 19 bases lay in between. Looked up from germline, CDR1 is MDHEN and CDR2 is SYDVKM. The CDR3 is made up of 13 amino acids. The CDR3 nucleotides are TGTGCCAGCAGTTTGAGTTCTTGGGCCTTTCTATTCTTT. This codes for CASSLSSWAFLFF.

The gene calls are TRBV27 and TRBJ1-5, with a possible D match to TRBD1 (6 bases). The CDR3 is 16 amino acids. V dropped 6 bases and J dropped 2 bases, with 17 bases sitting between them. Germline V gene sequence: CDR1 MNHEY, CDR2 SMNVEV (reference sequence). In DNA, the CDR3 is TGTGCCAGCAGAATGGGGGGGGCAGGGGGCAATCAGCCCCAGCATTTT. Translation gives CASRMGGAGGNQPQHF.

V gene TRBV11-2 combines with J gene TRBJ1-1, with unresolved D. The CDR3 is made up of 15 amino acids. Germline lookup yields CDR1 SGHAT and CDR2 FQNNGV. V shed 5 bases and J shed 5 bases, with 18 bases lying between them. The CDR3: CASSRSTRRDTEAFF. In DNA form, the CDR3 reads TGTGCCAGCAGCCGCTCGACAAGGAGGGATACTGAAGCTTTCTTT.

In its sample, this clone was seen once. This CDR3 reads CASSERVGTAEAFF. DNA of the CDR3: TGTGCCAGCAGTGAACGGGTGGGTACGGCTGAAGCTTTCTTT. J is TRBJ1-1 and V is TRBV6-1; D unresolved. This CDR3 region has 14 residues. The V and J ends lost 2 bases and 6 bases respectively, with 13 bases between them. In germline, CDR1 is MNHNS, CDR2 SASEGT.

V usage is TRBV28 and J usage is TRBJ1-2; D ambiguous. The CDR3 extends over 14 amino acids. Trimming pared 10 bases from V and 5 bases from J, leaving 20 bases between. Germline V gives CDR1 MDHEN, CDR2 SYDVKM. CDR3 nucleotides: TGTGCCACCCTCCGAGGCCCATCTCTATATGGCTACACCTTC. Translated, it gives CATLRGPSLYGYTF.

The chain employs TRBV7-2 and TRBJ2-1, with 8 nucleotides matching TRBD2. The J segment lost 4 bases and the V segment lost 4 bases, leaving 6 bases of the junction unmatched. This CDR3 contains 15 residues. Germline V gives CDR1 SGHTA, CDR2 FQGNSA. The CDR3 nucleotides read TGTGCCAGCAGCTCCGGGACTAGACCTTACAATGAGCAGTTCTTC. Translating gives CASSSGTRPYNEQFF.

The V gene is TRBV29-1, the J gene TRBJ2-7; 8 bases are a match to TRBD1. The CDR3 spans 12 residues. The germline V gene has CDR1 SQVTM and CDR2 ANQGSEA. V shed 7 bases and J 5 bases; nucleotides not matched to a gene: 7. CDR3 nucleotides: TGCAGCGCCCGGACAGGGTGGAACGAGCAGTACTTC. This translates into CSARTGWNEQYF.

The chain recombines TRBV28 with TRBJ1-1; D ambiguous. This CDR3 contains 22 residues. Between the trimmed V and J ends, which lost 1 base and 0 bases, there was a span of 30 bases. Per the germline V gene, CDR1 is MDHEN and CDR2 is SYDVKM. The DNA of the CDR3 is TGTGCCAGCAGTTTATATCCCCTCCTGTGGGCGCGGGGAGTAGCCATGAACACTGAAGCTTTCTTT. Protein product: CASSLYPLLWARGVAMNTEAFF. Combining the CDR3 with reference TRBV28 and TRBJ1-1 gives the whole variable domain DVKVTQSSRYLVKRTGEKVFLECVQDMDHENMFWYRQDPGLGLRLIYFSYDVKMKEKGDIPEGYSVSREKKERFSLILESASTNQTSMYLCASSLYPLLWARGVAMNTEAFFGQGTRLTVV.

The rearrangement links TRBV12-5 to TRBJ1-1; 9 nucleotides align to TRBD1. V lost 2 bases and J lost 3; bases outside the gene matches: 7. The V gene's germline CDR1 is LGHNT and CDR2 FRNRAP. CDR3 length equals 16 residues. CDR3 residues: CASGLPEQGADTEAFF. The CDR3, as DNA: TGTGCTAGTGGTTTGCCCGAACAGGGGGCGGACACTGAAGCTTTCTTT.